The present T cell receptor beta chain was sequenced within a study of CD8 T cells in Susac syndrome. About the research overall: Patients with Susac syndrome were therapy-naive, treated with corticosteroids, or treated with intravenous immunoglobulin alone when blood was collected. Findings and caveats of the study: Within Susac syndrome CD4+ T cell repertoires, clonal expansion was not evident.

Blood CD8+ and CD4+ T cells underwent high-throughput TCR beta sequencing. With respect to this clonotype: Its antigen remains unknown.

Reverse transcription of roughly 0.5 to 1 ug RNA used random hexamers. TCR beta CDR3 was amplified by immunoSEQ covering 54 Vbeta and 13 Jbeta. Using its own MiXCR run on the immunoSEQ multiplex PCR reads, TCRdb lists one record per CDR3 protein. Found here are some 240,000 distinct CDR3 sequences, around 96% of them singletons; the top ten hold 0.1%. CDR1 SGHRS and CDR2 YFSETQ come from the germline V gene. There are 16 residues in the CDR3. V lost 4 bases to trimming and J lost 4 bases; unmatched junction nucleotides: 4. The chain carries TRBV5-1 and TRBJ2-1; 14 nucleotides match TRBD2. Material: CD4+ T cells from PBMCs. This clonotype originated in a human donor with Susac syndrome. CDR3 protein: CASSPGLAGGYNEQFF. CDR3 DNA sequence: TGCGCCAGCAGCCCCGGACTAGCGGGAGGTTACAATGAGCAGTTCTTC.